Listed here are 9 T cell receptor beta chains from one sample, sequenced in a study of PD-1 blockade in classical Hodgkin lymphoma. Sequencing used immunoSEQ multiplex PCR; TCRdb keeps in-frame clones, though not all of them. The repertoire includes 64,000 or so clones, approximately 94% of them detected once, and roughly 8% sits in the top ten. Time point in this sample: cycle 4 day 1 (C4D1), after six to seven weeks of nivolumab. With no exception, relapse followed autologous stem cell transplantation in all patients, and brentuximab vedotin exposure varied. Here the sequenced sample was peripheral blood mononuclear cells (PBMCs), taken before the fourth cycle of nivolumab. The receptor set was obtained from a human donor with classical Hodgkin lymphoma.

This chain connects TRBV7-3 to TRBJ2-5; 13 bases fit TRBD2. CDR3 length: 17 residues. V shed 0 bases, J shed 5 bases, and the junction held 6 bases outside the gene matches. The germline V gene has CDR1 SGHTA and CDR2 FQGTGA. The CDR3 nucleotides read TGTGCCAGCAGCTTAACGGGACTAGCGGGACCCCCTGAGACCCAGTACTTC. It yields the protein CASSLTGLAGPPETQYF.

This chain uses TRBV9 with TRBJ2-3; no reliable D call. The CDR3 is made up of 15 amino acids. In germline, CDR1 is SGDLS, CDR2 YYNGEE. Between the trimmed V and J ends, which lost 3 bases and 0 bases, there was a span of 11 bases. This chain's CDR3 is CASSGSDPSTDTQYF. In nucleotides, the CDR3 is TGTGCCAGCAGCGGAAGCGACCCTAGCACAGATACGCAGTATTTT.

V and J are TRBV11-3 and TRBJ2-2, with D perhaps matching TRBD1 (6 bases). The CDR3 consists of 13 residues. V gave up 3 bases and J gave up 6 bases, with 8 bases separating them. Germline values: CDR1 SGHNT, CDR2 YENEEA. CDR3 coding DNA: TGTGCCAGCAGCTTCCAGGGGTCCGGGGAGCTGTTTTTT. It specifies CASSFQGSGELFF.

The chain recombines TRBV5-6 with TRBJ1-1, with D perhaps matching TRBD1 (5 bases). CDR1 is SGHDT, CDR2 YYEEEE, per germline. This CDR3 spans 14 amino acids. Trimming left V 7 bases short and J 4 bases short, with 17 bases between. This CDR3 is CASVKFWGPTEAFF. The CDR3 coding sequence is TGTGCCAGCGTCAAATTTTGGGGACCCACTGAAGCTTTCTTT.

The gene calls are TRBV27 and TRBJ1-5, with D tentatively TRBD1 (5 bases). The germline V and J ends were trimmed by 5 bases and 0 bases, with 8 bases remaining between them. This CDR3 has 14 amino acids. CDR1 and CDR2 (germline): MNHEY, SMNVEV (reference sequence). The CDR3 bases are TGTGCCAGCAGTCCGCAGGGTAGCAATCAGCCCCAGCATTTT. Its protein product is CASSPQGSNQPQHF.

This clone has just one count. Distinct nucleotide sequences in the sample also encode this CDR3. The chain is built from TRBV19 and TRBJ2-5; TRBD1 aligns across 7 bases. V was clipped by 7 bases and J by 0 bases; unmatched bases: 8. The V gene's germline CDR1 is LNHDA and CDR2 SQIVND (reference sequence). The CDR3 has 15 residues. CDR3 bases: TGTGCCAGTAATACAGGGGCGTCGTACCAAGAGACCCAGTACTTC. Translated: CASNTGASYQETQYF.

CDR3 nucleotides: TGTGCCAGCAGTGGTCGCAGGGTCTTGGCTAAGACCTACGAGCAGTACTTC. It codes for CASSGRRVLAKTYEQYF. The chain carries TRBV6-1 and TRBJ2-7, with D tentatively TRBD1 (5 bases). V was shortened by 4 bases and J by 2 bases, with 21 bases between the two germline ends. Germline V CDR1 and CDR2: MNHNS, SASEGT. The CDR3 extends over 17 amino acids.

This chain joins TRBV18 and TRBJ2-7; TRBD2 agrees at 10 bases. This CDR3 has 15 amino acids. The J segment lost 4 bases and the V segment lost 4 bases, leaving 7 bases of the junction unmatched. Per germline, CDR1 KGHSH and CDR2 LQKENI. In DNA form, the CDR3 reads TGTGCCAGCTCACGAACTAGCGGGGACGGGTACGAGCAGTACTTC. It encodes CASSRTSGDGYEQYF.

This chain links TRBV6-6 with TRBJ1-2; 9 bases match TRBD1. The CDR3 totals 15 residues. Germline CDR1 and CDR2: MNHNY and SVGAGI (reference sequence). With V trimmed by 5 bases and J by 6 bases, 10 bases remained unmatched. Written as DNA, the CDR3 is TGTGCCAGCAGTGCAACACCGGGACAGGGCGATGGCTACACCTTC. This gives the protein CASSATPGQGDGYTF.